A single sample is the source of the 19 T cell receptor beta chains below, sequenced in a study of T cells in women clearing cervical HPV infection. The repertoire was sequenced with immunoSEQ multiplex PCR; TCRdb's copy has only in-frame clones and lacks some. This sample contains about 33,000 clones. The sequenced sample was blood buffy coat. Every receptor here comes from a woman between 18 and 75 years old with a cervical HPV16 infection that either progressed to CIN3+ or cleared (not recorded which).

For this clone: The read finishes 3 residues shy of the CDR3 end, and the germline J gene is used to complete it. The rearrangement joins TRBV12-3 or TRBV12-4 to TRBJ2-7; 7 bases line up with TRBD1. J was trimmed by 4 bases and V by 5 bases; bases with no gene match: 14. CDR3 length equals 16 residues. The CDR3 region is CASSPSEGASVYEQYF. The covered CDR3 bases are TGTGCCAGCAGTCCCTCCGAGGGGGCTTCTGTATACGAG.

Regarding this clone: The read comes to an end 3 residues before the CDR3 does, leaving the germline J gene to fill in the end. This chain links TRBV29-1 with TRBJ2-1; 9 nucleotides match TRBD1. The V gene end was trimmed by 3 bases and the J gene end by 8 bases; junction bases not matched to a gene: 5. CDR1 is SQVTM, CDR2 ANQGSEA, per germline. The CDR3 spans 13 residues. CDR3 in amino acids: CSVETTGGDEQFF. CDR3 DNA (partial): TGCAGCGTTGAGACGACAGGGGGGGATGAG.

Remarks on this clone: The read terminates 3 residues before the CDR3 end, so the remaining end is supplied by the germline J gene. The V gene is TRBV2, the J gene TRBJ1-2; no clear D. This CDR3 has 14 amino acids. Looked up from germline, CDR1 is SNHLY and CDR2 is FYNNEI. CDR3 DNA, as far as it was read: TGTGCCAGCACCCGAAGACTAGCTCGGAATGAC. Translating gives CASTRRLARND. The entire CDR3 protein is CASTRRLARNDYTF. The full variable domain, its missing parts supplied by reference TRBV2 and TRBJ1-2, is EPEVTQTPSHQVTQMGQEVILRCVPISNHLYFYWYRQILGQKVEFLVSFYNNEISEKSEIFDDQFSVERPDGSNFTLKIRSTKLEDSAMYFCASTRRLARNDYTFGSGTRLTVV.

With respect to this clone: The read gets to within 3 residues of the CDR3 end, and the germline J gene fills in the rest. The chain joins TRBV7-9 to TRBJ2-3; 7 bases are shared with TRBD2. CDR3 length equals 13 residues. Germline CDR1 is SEHNR and CDR2 is FQNEAQ (reference sequence). The CDR3: CASSLGGGQPQYF. Incomplete CDR3 DNA: TGTGCCAGCAGCTTAGGGGGGGGTCAGCCG.

Note on this clone: The sequence runs out 3 residues before the end of the CDR3; the remainder is reconstructed from the germline J gene. The V gene is TRBV7-9, the J gene TRBJ1-5; weak D call: TRBD1 (5 bases). In germline, CDR1 is SEHNR, CDR2 FQNEAQ (reference sequence). Trimming pared 4 bases from V and 4 bases from J, leaving 8 bases between. The CDR3 has 13 residues. The CDR3 spells CASSSQENQPQHF. The sequenced part of the CDR3 DNA is TGTGCCAGCAGCTCACAGGAAAATCAGCCC.

CDR3 sequence reads: CASSYSMNTEAFF. The sequenced part of the CDR3 DNA is TGTGCCAGCAGCTACTCCATGAACACTGAA. This chain joins TRBV7-6 and TRBJ1-1, with D unclear. The missing CDR3 end, 3 residues past where the read stops, is filled in from the germline J gene. The CDR3 covers 13 residues. The V end was cut by 4 bases, the J end by 0 bases, with 6 bases between. Germline V gene data show CDR1 as SGHVS and CDR2 as FNYEAQ. The whole variable domain, remainder taken from reference TRBV7-6 and TRBJ1-1, is GAGVSQSPRYKVTKRGQDVALRCDPISGHVSLYWYRQALGQGPEFLTYFNYEAQQDKSGLPNDRFSAERPEGSISTLTIQRTEQRDSAMYRCASSYSMNTEAFFGQGTRLTVV.

A word on this clone: The CDR3 is cut off 3 residues early in the read; its end comes from the germline J gene. The chain combines TRBV6-1 with TRBJ2-2; 7 bases are a match to TRBD1. Germline V gives CDR1 MNHNS, CDR2 SASEGT. The CDR3 is 15 amino acids. The part of the CDR3 DNA that was read is TGTGCCAGCAGTGAAGGGGACAGAGAGAGTTCACCG. It yields the protein CASSEGDRESSP. The complete CDR3 sequence is CASSEGDRESSPLFF.

As regards this clone: The read comes to an end 3 residues before the CDR3 does, leaving the germline J gene to fill in the end. The rearrangement uses TRBV20-1 and TRBJ2-5; 7 bases are a match to TRBD1. The CDR3 has 15 residues. Germline V gives CDR1 DFQATT, CDR2 SNEGSKA (reference sequence). Trimming cost V 2 bases and J 2 bases; bases outside gene matches: 8. CDR3 loop: CSARSGTDYQETQYF. The CDR3 bases that were read are TGCAGTGCTAGATCCGGGACAGACTATCAAGAGACC.

Comments on this clone: The read stops 3 residues short of the end of the CDR3; the missing end is completed from the germline J gene. The V gene is TRBV19, the J gene TRBJ1-1; the match to TRBD1 covers 8 bases. Germline CDR1 LNHDA, CDR2 SQIVND (reference sequence). The CDR3 is 16 amino acids. The J segment lost 4 bases and the V segment lost 5 bases, leaving 12 bases of the junction unmatched. The DNA read from the CDR3 is TGTGCCAGTAGTTCCTCCTTGGACAGGGCTTCCACTGAA. This gives the protein CASSSSLDRASTE. The complete CDR3 reads CASSSSLDRASTEAFF. The complete variable domain, with remaining parts taken from reference TRBV19 and TRBJ1-1, reads DGGITQSPKYLFRKEGQNVTLSCEQNLNHDAMYWYRQDPGQGLRLIYYSQIVNDFQKGDIAEGYSVSREKKESFPLTVTSAQKNPTAFYLCASSSSLDRASTEAFFGQGTRLTVV.

About this clone itself: The read stops 3 residues short of the end of the CDR3; the missing end is completed from the germline J gene. The chain combines TRBV11-2 with TRBJ2-2, with D perhaps TRBD1 (6 bases). The CDR3 loop spans 14 amino acids. Trimming pared 8 bases from V and 1 base from J, leaving 11 bases between. The germline CDR1 and CDR2 sequences are SGHAT and FQNNGV. The CDR3 sequence: CASGWGQNTGELFF. The CDR3 DNA, read in part, is TGTGCCAGCGGGTGGGGGCAGAACACCGGGGAG.

Points on this clone: The read halts 3 residues ahead of the CDR3 end, with the missing end drawn from the germline J gene. V is TRBV18 and J is TRBJ1-2; the D is unclear. Germline values: CDR1 KGHSH, CDR2 LQKENI. This CDR3 has 12 residues. CDR3 bases read: TGTGCCAGCTCACAAAGCTCCTACGAC. Its protein product is CASSQSSYD. The complete CDR3 protein is CASSQSSYDYTF. The entire variable domain, with the rest obtained from reference TRBV18 and TRBJ1-2, is as follows: NAGVMQNPRHLVRRRGQEARLRCSPMKGHSHVYWYRQLPEEGLKFMVYLQKENIIDESGMPKERFSAEFPKEGPSILRIQQVVRGDSAAYFCASSQSSYDYTFGSGTRLTVV.

Worth noting for this clone: The CDR3 end falls 3 residues outside the read, so it is completed with the germline J gene. The chain recombines TRBV19 with TRBJ1-2, with 7 bases aligning to TRBD1. The CDR3 loop spans 14 amino acids. The germline CDR1 and CDR2 sequences are LNHDA and SQIVND (reference sequence). The sequenced part of the CDR3 DNA is TGTGCCAGTAGTACTCGACAGGGCACAGATACC. This encodes CASSTRQGTDT. The whole CDR3 sequence reads CASSTRQGTDTYTF.

About this clone itself: The CDR3 goes on 3 residues after the read ends, and that part is filled in from the germline J gene. The genes are TRBV5-8 and TRBJ2-3; D may be TRBD1 (8 bases). The CDR3 is made up of 14 amino acids. Germline loops: CDR1 SGHTS, CDR2 YDEGEE. The CDR3 sequence: CASSTRQGRGPQYF. Incomplete CDR3 DNA: TGTGCCAGCAGCACTCGACAGGGGAGGGGGCCG.

Details on this clone: The CDR3 extends 3 residues past the end of the read, so its final part is completed from the germline J gene. The chain has TRBV18 and TRBJ1-1, with a possible D match to TRBD1 (5 bases). CDR3 size: 13 residues. V was cut by 4 bases and J by 4 bases, with 10 bases left in between. Germline assignment: CDR1 KGHSH and CDR2 LQKENI. The CDR3 loop is CASSQGLGTEAFF. CDR3 bases read: TGTGCCAGCTCACAGGGGCTCGGCACTGAA.

Points on this clone: Read coverage stops 3 residues before the CDR3 terminus; the germline J gene supplies the remainder. The chain couples TRBV5-5 to TRBJ2-2; D gene ambiguous. CDR3 length: 14 amino acids. Germline assignment: CDR1 SGHKS and CDR2 YYEKEE (reference sequence). The CDR3 DNA, read in part, is TGTGCCAGCAGCTTAGATGCAACTAATGAAAAG. Translating gives CASSLDATNEK. The whole CDR3 is CASSLDATNEKLFF.

Worth noting for this clone: Coverage ceases 3 residues before the CDR3 finishes, and the germline J gene fills in the end. The V and J genes are TRBV5-1 and TRBJ2-5; 15 nucleotides align to TRBD2. There are 18 residues in the CDR3. Germline V gene data show CDR1 as SGHRS and CDR2 as YFSETQ. V shed 4 bases and J 5 bases; nucleotides not matched to a gene: 12. The part of the CDR3 DNA that was read is TGCGCCAGCAGCGCCGGGACTAGCGGGGGGTACTTGGGGGAGACC. It specifies CASSAGTSGGYLGET. In full, the CDR3 reads CASSAGTSGGYLGETQYF.

Remarks on this clone: The CDR3 goes on 3 residues after the read ends, and that part is filled in from the germline J gene. The chain employs TRBV7-7 and TRBJ2-4, with D unclear. Germline CDR1 reads SSHAT; CDR2 reads FNYEAQ (reference sequence). There are 14 residues in the CDR3. The CDR3 sequence: CASSTRGSFYGQYF. The part of the CDR3 DNA that was read is TGTGCCAGCAGCACCCGCGGTAGTTTCTATGGT.

Regarding this clone: Read coverage stops 3 residues before the CDR3 terminus; the germline J gene supplies the remainder. The chain couples TRBV20-1 to TRBJ2-1, with D perhaps TRBD1 (6 bases). The CDR3 extends over 13 amino acids. The germline V gene has CDR1 DFQATT and CDR2 SNEGSKA (reference sequence). V gave up 6 bases and J gave up 9 bases, with 18 bases separating them. CDR3: CSAPDTQGFEQFF. The sequenced CDR3 bases are TGCAGTGCGCCCGATACACAGGGTTTTGAG.

Notes on this clone: The read terminates 3 residues before the CDR3 end, so the remaining end is supplied by the germline J gene. The V call is TRBV5-1, the J call TRBJ2-5; TRBD2 matches 9 bases. The CDR3 runs 14 residues. Germline assignment: CDR1 SGHRS and CDR2 YFSETQ. The V and J ends lost 6 bases and 4 bases, in that order; junction bases with no gene match: 7. Partial CDR3 DNA: TGCGCCAGCAAGGAAATTAGCGGGGGAGAGACC. Translated, it gives CASKEISGGET. The full CDR3 sequence reads CASKEISGGETQYF.